This T cell receptor (beta chain) was recorded in a study of T cells in Graves' hyperthyroidism and ophthalmopathy. Study in general: Specimen type is peripheral blood, collected at initial diagnosis prior to any treatment. Whole-study findings and limits: Separating ophthalmopathy from stable hyperthyroidism was achieved by a 13 V-J model.

This clonotype has ten or more counts. Its antigen is undetermined. Between the trimmed V and J ends, which lost 5 bases and 5 bases, there was a span of 12 bases. The CDR3 is made up of 13 amino acids. It was uncontrolled infection, other autoimmune disease, pregnancy or lactation that excluded patients. Clinical symptoms, serum thyroxine and TRAb, thyroid ultrasound and orbital computed tomography together formed the diagnostic basis. RNA transcripts were the template for amplifying TCR beta CDR3 regions. The TCR CDR3 was amplified in a first-round RT-PCR using the HTBI primer set. One entry per CDR3 protein, called by TCRdb with MiXCR from the multiplex PCR reads. The table includes more than 300,000 distinct CDR3 sequences, approximately 18% detected once.

V is TRBV12-3 or TRBV12-4 and J is TRBJ1-2; a weak D match, TRBD1 (5 bases). This receptor was obtained from a woman under 40 with Graves' hyperthyroidism that later progressed to Graves' ophthalmopathy. Specimen: blood. The CDR3 region is CASSGAQAYGYTF. CDR3 bases: TGTGCCAGCAGTGGGGCACAGGCGTATGGCTACACCTTC.